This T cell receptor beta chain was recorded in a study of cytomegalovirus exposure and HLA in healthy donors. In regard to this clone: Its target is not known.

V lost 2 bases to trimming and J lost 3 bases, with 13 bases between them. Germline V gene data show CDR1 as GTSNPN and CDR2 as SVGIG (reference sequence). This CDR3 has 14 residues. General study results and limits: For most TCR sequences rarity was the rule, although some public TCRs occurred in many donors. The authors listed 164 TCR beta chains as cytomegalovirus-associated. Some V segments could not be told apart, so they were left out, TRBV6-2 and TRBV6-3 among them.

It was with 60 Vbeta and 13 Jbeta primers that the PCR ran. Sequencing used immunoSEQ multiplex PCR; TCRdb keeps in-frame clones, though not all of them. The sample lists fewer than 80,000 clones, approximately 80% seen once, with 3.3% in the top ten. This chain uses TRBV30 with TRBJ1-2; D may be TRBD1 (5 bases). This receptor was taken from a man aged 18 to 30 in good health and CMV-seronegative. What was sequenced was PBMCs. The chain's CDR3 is CAWSIGAGYYGYTF. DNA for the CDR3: TGTGCCTGGAGTATAGGGGCAGGTTACTATGGCTACACCTTC.